This record concerns one T cell receptor beta chain sequence. Its antigen remains unidentified. The table came from immunoSEQ multiplex PCR; TCRdb's copy has only in-frame clones and leaves some out. The table has approximately 140,000 clones, 80% to 90% seen once. This CDR3 spans 15 amino acids. With 2 bases removed from V and 1 base from J, the gap between germline ends came to 12 bases. Germline-derived CDR1 and CDR2 are LNHDA and SQIVND (reference sequence). This specimen belongs to a study of T cell responses to AZD1222 COVID-19 vaccine. Findings and caveats of the study: Vaccine-related CD4 TCRs covered spike, predominating at 160-218 and 743-854.

This receptor was taken from an adult in good health. This rearrangement joins TRBV19 to TRBJ2-7; D is possibly TRBD2 (5 bases). The material sequenced was peripheral blood, taken on day 0 of AZD1222 vaccination. The CDR3 is CASSISHGNSYEQYF. The CDR3 bases are TGTGCCAGTAGTATATCGCACGGGAATTCCTACGAGCAGTACTTC.